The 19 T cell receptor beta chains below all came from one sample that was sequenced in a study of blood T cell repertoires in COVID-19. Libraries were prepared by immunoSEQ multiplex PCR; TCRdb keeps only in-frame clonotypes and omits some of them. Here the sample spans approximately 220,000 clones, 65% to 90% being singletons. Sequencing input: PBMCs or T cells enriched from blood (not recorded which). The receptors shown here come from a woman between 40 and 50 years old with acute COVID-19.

CDR3 residues: CAWSPGPTEAFF. The CDR3 bases are TGTGCCTGGAGTCCAGGGCCCACTGAAGCTTTCTTT. The rearrangement links TRBV30 to TRBJ1-1, with a tentative D call TRBD1 (5 bases). Germline CDR1 GTSNPN, CDR2 SVGIG (reference sequence). This CDR3 is 12 amino acids long. Trimming stripped 2 bases from V and 4 bases from J, with 8 bases between.

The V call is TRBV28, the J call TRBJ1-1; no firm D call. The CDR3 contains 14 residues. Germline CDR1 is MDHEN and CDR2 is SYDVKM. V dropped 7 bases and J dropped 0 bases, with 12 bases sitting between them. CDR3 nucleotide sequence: TGTGCCAGCAACCTAGCTACGCTGAACACTGAAGCTTTCTTT. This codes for CASNLATLNTEAFF.

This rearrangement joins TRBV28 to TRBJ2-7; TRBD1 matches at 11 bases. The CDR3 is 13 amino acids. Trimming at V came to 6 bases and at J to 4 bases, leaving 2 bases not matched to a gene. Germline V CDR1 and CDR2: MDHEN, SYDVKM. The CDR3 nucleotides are TGTGCCAGCAGGGGACAGGGGGGGTACGAGCAGTACTTC. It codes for CASRGQGGYEQYF.

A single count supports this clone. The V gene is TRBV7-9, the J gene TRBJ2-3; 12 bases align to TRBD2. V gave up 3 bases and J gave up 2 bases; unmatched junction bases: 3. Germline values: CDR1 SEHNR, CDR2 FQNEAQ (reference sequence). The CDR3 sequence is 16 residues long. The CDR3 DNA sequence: TGTGCCAGCAGCTTGGGACTAGCGGGCCCCACAGATACGCAGTATTTT. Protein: CASSLGLAGPTDTQYF. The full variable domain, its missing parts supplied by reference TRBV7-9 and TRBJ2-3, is DTGVSQNPRHKITKRGQNVTFRCDPISEHNRLYWYRQTLGQGPEFLTYFQNEAQLEKSRLLSDRFSAERPKGSFSTLEIQRTEQGDSAMYLCASSLGLAGPTDTQYFGPGTRLTVL.

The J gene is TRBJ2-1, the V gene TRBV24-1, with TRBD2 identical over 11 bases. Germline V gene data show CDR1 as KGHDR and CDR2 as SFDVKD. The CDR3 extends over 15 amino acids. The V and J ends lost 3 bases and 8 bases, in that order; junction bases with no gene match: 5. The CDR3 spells CATSDPGTSGYEQFF. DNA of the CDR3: TGTGCCACCAGTGATCCCGGGACTAGCGGATATGAGCAGTTCTTC.

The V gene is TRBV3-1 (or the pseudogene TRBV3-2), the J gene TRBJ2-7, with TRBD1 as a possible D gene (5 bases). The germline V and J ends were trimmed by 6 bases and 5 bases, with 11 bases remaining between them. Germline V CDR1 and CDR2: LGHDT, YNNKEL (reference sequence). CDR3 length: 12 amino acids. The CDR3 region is CASSHRTHEQYF. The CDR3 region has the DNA TGTGCCAGCAGTCACAGGACCCACGAGCAGTACTTC.

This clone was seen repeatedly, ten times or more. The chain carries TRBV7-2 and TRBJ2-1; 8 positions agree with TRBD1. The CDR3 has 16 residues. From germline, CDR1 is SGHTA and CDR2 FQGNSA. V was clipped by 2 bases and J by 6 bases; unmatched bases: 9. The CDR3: CASSLNTGGWANEQFF. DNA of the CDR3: TGTGCCAGCAGCTTAAATACAGGGGGATGGGCCAATGAGCAGTTCTTC.

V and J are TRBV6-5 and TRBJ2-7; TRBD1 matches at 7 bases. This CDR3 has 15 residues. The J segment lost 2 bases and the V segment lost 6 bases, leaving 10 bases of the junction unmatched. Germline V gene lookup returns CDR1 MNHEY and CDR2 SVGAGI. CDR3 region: CASRQSGTETYEQYF. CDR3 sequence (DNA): TGTGCCAGCAGGCAATCCGGGACAGAGACCTACGAGCAGTACTTC.

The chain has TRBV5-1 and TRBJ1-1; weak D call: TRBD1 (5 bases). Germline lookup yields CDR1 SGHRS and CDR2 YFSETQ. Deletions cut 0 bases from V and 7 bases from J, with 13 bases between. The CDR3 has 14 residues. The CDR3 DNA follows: TGCGCCAGCAGCTTGGACTCTGGACACTATGAAGCTTTCTTT. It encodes CASSLDSGHYEAFF.

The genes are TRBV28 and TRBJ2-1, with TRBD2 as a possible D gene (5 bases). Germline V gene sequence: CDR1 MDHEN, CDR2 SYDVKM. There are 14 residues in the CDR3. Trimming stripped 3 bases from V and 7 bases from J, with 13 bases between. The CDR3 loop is CASSLLGRRNEQFF. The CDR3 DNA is TGTGCCAGCAGTTTGCTAGGACGGAGGAATGAGCAGTTCTTC.

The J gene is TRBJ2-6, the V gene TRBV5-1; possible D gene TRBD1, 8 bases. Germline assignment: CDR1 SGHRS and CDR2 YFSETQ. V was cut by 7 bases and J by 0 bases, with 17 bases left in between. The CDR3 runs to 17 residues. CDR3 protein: CASFRGDRISGANVLTF. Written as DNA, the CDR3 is TGCGCCAGCTTCCGGGGGGACAGGATCTCTGGGGCCAACGTCCTGACTTTC.

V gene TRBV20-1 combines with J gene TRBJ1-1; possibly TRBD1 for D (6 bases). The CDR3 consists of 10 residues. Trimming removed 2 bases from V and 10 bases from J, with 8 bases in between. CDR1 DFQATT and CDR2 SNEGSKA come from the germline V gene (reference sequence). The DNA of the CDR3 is TGCAGTGCTAGACAGGGGCCAGCTTTCTTT. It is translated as CSARQGPAFF.

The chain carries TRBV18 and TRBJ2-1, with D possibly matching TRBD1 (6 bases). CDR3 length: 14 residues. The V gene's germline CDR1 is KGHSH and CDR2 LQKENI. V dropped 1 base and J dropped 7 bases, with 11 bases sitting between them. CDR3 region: CASSPQTGLNEQFF. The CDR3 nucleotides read TGTGCCAGCTCACCACAAACAGGGTTAAATGAGCAGTTCTTC.

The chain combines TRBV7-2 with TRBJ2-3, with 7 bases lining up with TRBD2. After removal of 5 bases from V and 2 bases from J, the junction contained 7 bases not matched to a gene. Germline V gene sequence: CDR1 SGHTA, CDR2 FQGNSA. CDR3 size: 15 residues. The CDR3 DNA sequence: TGTGCCAGCAGCCCCGGGAGGCGACCCACAGATACGCAGTATTTT. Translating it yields CASSPGRRPTDTQYF.

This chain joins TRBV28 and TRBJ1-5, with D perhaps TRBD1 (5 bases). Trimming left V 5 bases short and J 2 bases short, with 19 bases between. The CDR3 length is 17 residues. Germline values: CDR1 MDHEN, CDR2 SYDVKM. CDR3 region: CASSPNSGVRGNQPQHF. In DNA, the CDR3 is TGTGCCAGCAGTCCCAACTCGGGGGTGAGGGGCAATCAGCCCCAGCATTTT.

DNA of the CDR3: TGCGCCAGCAGTAAACAGGGCGTGAACACTGAAGCTTTCTTT. Amino acids: CASSKQGVNTEAFF. This sequence joins TRBV5-1 and TRBJ1-1, with D perhaps matching TRBD1 (6 bases). Germline V gene sequence: CDR1 SGHRS, CDR2 YFSETQ. Trimming removed 5 bases from V and 0 bases from J, with 11 bases in between. The CDR3 sequence is 14 residues long.

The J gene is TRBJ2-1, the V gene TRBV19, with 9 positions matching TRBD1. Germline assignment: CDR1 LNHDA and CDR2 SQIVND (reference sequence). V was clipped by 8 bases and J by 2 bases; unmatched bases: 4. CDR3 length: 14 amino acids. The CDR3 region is CASRDRGAYNEQFF. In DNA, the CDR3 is TGTGCCAGTCGTGACAGGGGGGCCTACAATGAGCAGTTCTTC.

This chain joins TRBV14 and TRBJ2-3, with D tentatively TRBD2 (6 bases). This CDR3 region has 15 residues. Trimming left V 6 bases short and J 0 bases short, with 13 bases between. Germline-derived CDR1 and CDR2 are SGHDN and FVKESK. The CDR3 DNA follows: TGTGCCAGCAGGCTGACTAGTGCTAGCACAGATACGCAGTATTTT. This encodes CASRLTSASTDTQYF.

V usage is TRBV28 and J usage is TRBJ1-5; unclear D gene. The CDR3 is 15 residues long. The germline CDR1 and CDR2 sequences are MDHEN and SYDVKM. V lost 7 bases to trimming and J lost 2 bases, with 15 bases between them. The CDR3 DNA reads TGTGCCAGCACTAGCCGGGCGCTAGGCAATCAGCCCCAGCATTTT. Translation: CASTSRALGNQPQHF.